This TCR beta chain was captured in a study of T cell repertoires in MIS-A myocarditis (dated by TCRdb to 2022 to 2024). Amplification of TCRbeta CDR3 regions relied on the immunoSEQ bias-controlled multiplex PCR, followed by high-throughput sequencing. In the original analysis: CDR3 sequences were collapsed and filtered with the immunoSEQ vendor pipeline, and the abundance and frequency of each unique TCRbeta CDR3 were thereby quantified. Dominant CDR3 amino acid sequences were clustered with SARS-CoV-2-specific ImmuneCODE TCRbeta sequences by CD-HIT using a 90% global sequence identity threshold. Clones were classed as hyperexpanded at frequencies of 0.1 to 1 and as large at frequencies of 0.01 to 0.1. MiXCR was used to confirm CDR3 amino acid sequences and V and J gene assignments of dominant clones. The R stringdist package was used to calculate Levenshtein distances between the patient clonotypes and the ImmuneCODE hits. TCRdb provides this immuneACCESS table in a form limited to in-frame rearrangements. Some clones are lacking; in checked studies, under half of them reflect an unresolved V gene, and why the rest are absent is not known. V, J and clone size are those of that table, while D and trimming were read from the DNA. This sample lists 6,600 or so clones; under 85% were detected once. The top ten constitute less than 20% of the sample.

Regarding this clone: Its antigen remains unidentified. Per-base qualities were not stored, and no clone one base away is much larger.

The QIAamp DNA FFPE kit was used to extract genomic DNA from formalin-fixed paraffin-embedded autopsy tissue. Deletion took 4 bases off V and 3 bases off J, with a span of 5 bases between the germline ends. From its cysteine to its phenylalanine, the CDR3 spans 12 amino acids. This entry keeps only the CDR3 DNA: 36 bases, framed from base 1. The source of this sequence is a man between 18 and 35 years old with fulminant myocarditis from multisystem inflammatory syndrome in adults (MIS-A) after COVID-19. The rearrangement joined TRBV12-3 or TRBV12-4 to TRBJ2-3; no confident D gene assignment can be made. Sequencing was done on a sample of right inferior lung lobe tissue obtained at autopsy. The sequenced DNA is TGTGCCAGCAGTTCATTTACAGATACGCAGTATTTT. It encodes CASSSFTDTQYF.